Each of the 29 T cell receptor beta chains below was sequenced from the same sample in a study of CD8+CD57+ T cells in acquired aplastic anemia. The TCR beta profiling, which covered VDJ combination and CDR3 sequence, was carried out using genomic DNA as the template. One entry per CDR3 protein, called by TCRdb with MiXCR from the reads. The sample has 150,000 to 180,000 distinct CDR3 sequences; approximately 52% are singletons. Whoever was chosen for sequencing had shown CD8+CD57+ cell expansion by flow cytometry. The sequenced material came from sorted CD4+, CD8+, or CD8+CD57+ T cells (not recorded which) from PBMCs. The source is a human donor with aplastic anemia.

This clonotype was detected many times. V and J are TRBV20-1 and TRBJ2-1; 9 bases agree with TRBD1. This CDR3 is 14 amino acids long. Germline lookup yields CDR1 DFQATT and CDR2 SNEGSKA (reference sequence). V trimming: 1 base; J trimming: 4 bases; junction bases outside the gene matches: 2. CDR3 sequence (DNA): TGCAGTGCTAGAGGGGACAGGGAGTACAATGAGCAGTTCTTC. Translation gives CSARGDREYNEQFF.

This clonotype has just a few counts. The CDR3 DNA is TGTGCCAGCAGCACATATAGCGGGGGGGCGAGGAATGAGCAGTTCTTC. Amino acids: CASSTYSGGARNEQFF. The chain employs TRBV27 and TRBJ2-1; 11 bases fit TRBD2. V trimming: 6 bases; J trimming: 7 bases; junction bases outside the gene matches: 11. The CDR3 contains 16 residues. Germline CDR1 MNHEY, CDR2 SMNVEV (reference sequence).

This CDR3 reads CASNARAPEQFF. CDR3 nucleotides: TGTGCCAGCAACGCTAGAGCGCCAGAGCAGTTCTTC. The chain joins TRBV2 to TRBJ2-1; D gene unclear. Trimming left V 7 bases short and J 10 bases short, with 14 bases between. There are 12 residues in the CDR3. Germline V CDR1 and CDR2: SNHLY, FYNNEI.

This clonotype was found many times. The chain is built from TRBV2 and TRBJ2-3, with D unresolved. Deletions cut 9 bases from V and 3 bases from J, with 4 bases between. CDR3 length equals 10 residues. The V gene's germline CDR1 is SNHLY and CDR2 FYNNEI. In DNA form, the CDR3 reads TGTGCCAGTTTTACAGATACGCAGTATTTT. Residues: CASFTDTQYF.

The chain joins TRBV10-3 to TRBJ2-2; D perhaps matches TRBD2 (6 bases). V lost 5 bases to trimming and J lost 5 bases, with 21 bases between them. The CDR3 spans 17 residues. Germline CDR1 reads ENHRY; CDR2 reads SYGVKD. CDR3 nucleotide sequence: TGTGCCATCAGTTACTCGATCACGCGGGGTGGGACCGGGGAGCTGTTTTTT. Protein: CAISYSITRGGTGELFF.

This clonotype has just one count. The gene calls are TRBV20-1 and TRBJ2-7; D is uncertain. Trimming stripped 5 bases from V and 0 bases from J, with 11 bases between. This CDR3 is 13 amino acids long. The germline V gene has CDR1 DFQATT and CDR2 SNEGSKA (reference sequence). In DNA, the CDR3 is TGCAGTGCTCCGTTAGACAACTCCTACGAGCAGTACTTC. It encodes CSAPLDNSYEQYF.

The chain links TRBV7-6 to TRBJ2-5, with 9 positions matching TRBD1. The V gene end was trimmed by 4 bases and the J gene end by 9 bases; junction bases not matched to a gene: 24. Per the germline V gene, CDR1 is SGHVS and CDR2 is FNYEAQ. The CDR3 totals 19 residues. CDR3 region: CASSSHSGTGSAAVSAQYF. Written as DNA, the CDR3 is TGTGCCAGCAGCTCCCACTCCGGGACAGGGAGCGCCGCGGTATCGGCCCAGTACTTC.

The genes are TRBV29-1 and TRBJ2-1; 8 nucleotides agree with TRBD2. The junction had 5 bases not matched to a gene; V was cut back by 4 bases and J by 0 bases. CDR3 size: 15 residues. Germline CDR1 reads SQVTM; CDR2 reads ANQGSEA. As DNA, the CDR3 is TGCAGCGTTGGTCTAGCGGGCGCCTCCTACAATGAGCAGTTCTTC. It is translated as CSVGLAGASYNEQFF.

This clonotype occurred many times. The chain joins TRBV7-9 to TRBJ2-3; D is unresolved. The CDR3 is 14 residues long. Trimming stripped 5 bases from V and 2 bases from J, with 11 bases between. Germline V lookup: CDR1 SEHNR, CDR2 FQNEAQ (reference sequence). CDR3 amino acids: CASSPRPFTDTQYF. CDR3 nucleotide sequence: TGTGCCAGCAGCCCCAGACCTTTCACAGATACGCAGTATTTT.

This clonotype was observed a handful of times. V gene TRBV29-1 combines with J gene TRBJ2-7, with D possibly matching TRBD1 (5 bases). The CDR3 sequence is 12 residues long. V was shortened by 1 base and J by 5 bases, with 9 bases between the two germline ends. Germline CDR1 is SQVTM and CDR2 is ANQGSEA. This chain's CDR3 is CSVEVARDEQYF. Here the CDR3 DNA reads TGCAGCGTTGAAGTGGCCAGGGACGAGCAGTACTTC.

At least ten counts were recorded for this clonotype. The rearrangement links TRBV7-9 to TRBJ2-7; no definite D call. From germline, CDR1 is SEHNR and CDR2 FQNEAQ (reference sequence). V was pared by 5 bases and J by 0 bases, with 8 bases between. The CDR3 has 13 residues. The CDR3 nucleotides read TGTGCCAGCAGCCCACCAGCCTCCTACGAGCAGTACTTC. Its protein is CASSPPASYEQYF.

V gene TRBV7-2 combines with J gene TRBJ2-7, with 9 bases that match TRBD1. The CDR3 sequence is 13 residues long. CDR1 and CDR2 (germline): SGHTA, FQGNSA. After removal of 10 bases from V and 3 bases from J, the junction contained 7 bases not matched to a gene. CDR3 sequence: CATGRTGVYEQYF. CDR3 nucleotides: TGTGCCACCGGTCGGACAGGGGTCTACGAGCAGTACTTC. The variable domain in full, with the rest retrieved from reference TRBV7-2 and TRBJ2-7, is GAGVSQSPSNKVTEKGKDVELRCDPISGHTALYWYRQSLGQGLEFLIYFQGNSAPDKSGLPSDRFSAERTGGSVSTLTIQRTQQEDSAVYLCATGRTGVYEQYFGPGTRLTVT.

This chain uses TRBV19 with TRBJ2-3, with 11 nucleotides matching TRBD2. The CDR3 contains 13 residues. Germline values: CDR1 LNHDA, CDR2 SQIVND (reference sequence). Unmatched junction bases numbered 6, after V lost 9 bases and J lost 7 bases. Here the CDR3 DNA reads TGTGCCAGATTAGCGGGGGGGCCTTATACGCAGTATTTT. Its translation: CARLAGGPYTQYF.

This clonotype has more than one count but fewer than ten. The chain couples TRBV5-5 to TRBJ2-5; 10 nucleotides match TRBD1. The CDR3 runs 14 residues. The V segment lost 4 bases and the J segment 5 bases; nucleotides outside the gene matches: 5. CDR1 is SGHKS, CDR2 YYEKEE, per germline (reference sequence). The CDR3 nucleotides are TGTGCCAGCAGCCAGGGACAGGGGCGGGAGACCCAGTACTTC. Protein: CASSQGQGRETQYF.

This clonotype was picked up many times. CDR3 sequence reads: CASSIGTSGSYEQYF. The CDR3 nucleotides are TGCGCCAGCAGCATAGGGACTAGCGGCTCCTACGAGCAGTACTTC. The chain recombines TRBV5-1 with TRBJ2-7, with 11 bases identical to TRBD2. Germline lookup yields CDR1 SGHRS and CDR2 YFSETQ. There are 15 residues in the CDR3. The ends lost 4 bases at V and 0 bases at J; junction bases unmatched: 3. The variable domain in full, completed from reference TRBV5-1 and TRBJ2-7, reads KAGVTQTPRYLIKTRGQQVTLSCSPISGHRSVSWYQQTPGQGLQFLFEYFSETQRNKGNFPGRFSGRQFSNSRSEMNVSTLELGDSALYLCASSIGTSGSYEQYFGPGTRLTVT.

The chain employs TRBV25-1 and TRBJ1-1; D possibly corresponds to TRBD1 (6 bases). V was pared by 6 bases and J by 1 base, with 6 bases between. This CDR3 spans 12 amino acids. Germline CDR1 is MGHDK and CDR2 is SYGVNS. The CDR3 nucleotides are TGTGCCAGCAGGGGACAGAACACTGAAGCTTTCTTT. It codes for CASRGQNTEAFF.

At least ten counts were recorded for this clonotype. V and J are TRBV7-6 and TRBJ1-6; TRBD1 aligns across 12 bases. The V segment lost 5 bases and the J segment 6 bases; nucleotides outside the gene matches: 8. The CDR3 runs to 17 residues. Germline lookup yields CDR1 SGHVS and CDR2 FNYEAQ. Here the CDR3 DNA reads TGTGCCAGCAGCGCGCCAGGGACAGGGGGCATTAATTCACCCCTCCACTTT. Amino acids: CASSAPGTGGINSPLHF.

The chain joins TRBV10-2 to TRBJ2-1, with 12 bases aligning to TRBD2. V lost 7 bases to trimming and J lost 9 bases; unmatched junction nucleotides: 7. In germline, CDR1 is WSHSY, CDR2 SAAADI. CDR3 length: 14 residues. The chain's CDR3 is CASKRTSGKGEQFF. CDR3 bases: TGCGCCAGCAAAAGGACTAGCGGGAAGGGTGAGCAGTTCTTC.

This clonotype has at least ten counts. This rearrangement joins TRBV20-1 to TRBJ1-2; 7 bases are shared with TRBD1. The CDR3 contains 14 residues. Germline V gene data show CDR1 as DFQATT and CDR2 as SNEGSKA (reference sequence). With V trimmed by 3 bases and J by 0 bases, 4 bases remained unmatched. The CDR3 spells CSARGTDPNYGYTF. CDR3 in DNA: TGCAGTGCTAGGGGGACAGATCCTAACTATGGCTACACCTTC.

J is TRBJ2-1 and V is TRBV12-3 or TRBV12-4; TRBD2 agrees at 9 bases. The CDR3 is 17 residues long. J lost 15 bases, V lost 6 bases, and 24 bases had no gene match. The CDR3 reads CASRPGTSSSARGEVFF. The CDR3 DNA is TGTGCCAGCAGACCCGGGACTAGCAGCTCCGCACGGGGGGAGGTGTTCTTC.

The chain joins TRBV19 to TRBJ2-7; D gene unclear. V was clipped by 3 bases and J by 5 bases, with 8 bases between them. This CDR3 region has 12 residues. CDR1 is LNHDA, CDR2 SQIVND, per germline (reference sequence). CDR3 nucleotide sequence: TGTGCCAGTAGTATCGGGCTGAACGAGCAGTACTTC. Translation gives CASSIGLNEQYF.

This rearrangement joins TRBV24-1 to TRBJ2-5, with 8 positions matching TRBD1. This CDR3 is built from 14 residues. CDR1 is KGHDR and CDR2 is SFDVKD in the germline V gene. With 7 bases clipped from V and 4 bases from J, the junction kept 7 bases outside the gene matches. Here the CDR3 DNA reads TGTGCCACCAGATCCGCAGGGGGCGGAGAGACCCAGTACTTC. It specifies CATRSAGGGETQYF.

The chain recombines TRBV2 with TRBJ1-6; TRBD1 matches 7 bases. The CDR3 runs to 15 residues. The trim removed 4 bases at V and 7 bases at J, leaving 7 bases unmatched. The germline V gene encodes CDR1 SNHLY and CDR2 FYNNEI. CDR3 in amino acids: CASSGGDSGNSPLHF. The CDR3 DNA follows: TGTGCCAGCAGTGGGGGGGACAGCGGGAATTCACCCCTCCACTTT.

This clonotype was seen more than once but under ten times. V and J are TRBV20-1 and TRBJ2-5; D gene unclear. Germline V gene sequence: CDR1 DFQATT, CDR2 SNEGSKA (reference sequence). The V and J ends lost 3 bases and 3 bases respectively, with 2 bases between them. The CDR3 is 10 residues long. The CDR3 DNA reads as TGCAGTGCTAGTAAAGAGACCCAGTACTTC. This codes for CSASKETQYF.

This clonotype was found many times. The gene calls are TRBV6-5 and TRBJ1-5; a possible D gene is TRBD1 (5 bases). CDR1 and CDR2 from the germline V gene are MNHEY and SVGAGI. Trimming cost V 0 bases and J 9 bases, with 6 bases left between them. This CDR3 region has 12 residues. The CDR3 sequence is CASSYSGGPQHF. The CDR3 DNA follows: TGTGCCAGCAGTTACTCTGGGGGGCCCCAGCATTTT.

To note about this clonotype: The junction and the germline gene differ at one end; a read error may be behind it. V usage is TRBV10-3 and J usage is TRBJ1-1; no clear D. CDR1 ENHRY and CDR2 SYGVKD come from the germline V gene. CDR3 length equals 14 residues. The CDR3 is CASSTGWGNTEAFF. As DNA, the CDR3 is TGTGCCAGCAGTACCGGGTGGGGGAACACTGAAGCTTTCTTT.

Worth noting for this clonotype: A junction boundary mismatches the germline segment, possibly from a read error. This rearrangement joins TRBV2 to TRBJ2-7, with 10 positions matching TRBD2. Germline V gives CDR1 SNHLY, CDR2 FYNNEI. The CDR3 totals 15 residues. DNA for the CDR3: TGTGCCAACAGTGTACTCCAAGCGGGAGGGGGGCAACAGTACTTC. Its translation: CANSVLQAGGGQQYF.

This clonotype was counted a few times. V usage is TRBV12-3 or TRBV12-4 and J usage is TRBJ1-2, with 7 bases fitting TRBD1. The CDR3 length is 16 residues. V was clipped by 8 bases and J by 0 bases; unmatched bases: 12. The CDR3 loop reads CASAWDDRETNYGYTF. DNA for the CDR3: TGTGCCAGCGCGTGGGATGACAGGGAGACTAACTATGGCTACACCTTC.

V gene TRBV5-1 combines with J gene TRBJ1-6; D gene uncertain. This CDR3 region has 15 residues. Germline V gives CDR1 SGHRS, CDR2 YFSETQ. Trimming pared 0 bases from V and 9 bases from J, leaving 13 bases between. CDR3 nucleotides: TGCGCCAGCAGCTTGGTGCCACGTTGGCGTTCACCCCTCCACTTT. Translating gives CASSLVPRWRSPLHF.